The source of this T cell receptor beta chain is a study of PD-1 blockade in classical Hodgkin lymphoma. Study results and limitations: Before treatment, TCR diversity in newly diagnosed patients was reportedly lower than in healthy donors. Patients who began taking nivolumab under 1 year after ASCT were left out.

Patients all relapsed after autologous stem cell transplantation, and there was variation in brentuximab vedotin exposure. V was cut by 5 bases and J by 8 bases, with 18 bases left in between. Germline V CDR1 and CDR2: SEHNR, FQNEAQ (reference sequence). The length of the CDR3 is 14 residues. Using immunoSEQ multiplex PCR, the repertoire was profiled, and TCRdb retains in-frame clones only, with some absent. The sample lists about 26,000 clones, 67% occurring once. Comments on this clone: Antigen: not known.

The sample was peripheral blood mononuclear cells (PBMCs), taken before the second cycle of nivolumab. V is TRBV7-9 and J is TRBJ1-2, with no clear D. This receptor was taken from a human donor with classical Hodgkin lymphoma. The CDR3: CASSPPGESKGYTF. As DNA, the CDR3 is TGTGCCAGCAGCCCACCCGGAGAGTCGAAGGGCTACACCTTC.